The 20 T cell receptor beta chains below all came from one sample that was sequenced in a study of T cells in Graves' hyperthyroidism and ophthalmopathy. The CDR3 regions of TCR beta were amplified from RNA transcripts. An initial round of RT-PCR targeting the TCR CDR3 relied on the HTBI primer set. TCRdb passed the multiplex PCR reads through MiXCR, listing each CDR3 protein once. The repertoire holds just over 550,000 distinct CDR3 sequences, more than 45% seen once, with 8.2% in the top ten. The sequencing sample was made of peripheral blood or thyroid tissue (not recorded which). Receptor source: a woman younger than 35 with Graves' hyperthyroidism.

The rearrangement links TRBV29-1 to TRBJ2-7; D gene ambiguous. V was pared by 8 bases and J by 6 bases, with 8 bases between. The CDR3 sequence is 9 residues long. Germline loops: CDR1 SQVTM, CDR2 ANQGSEA. The CDR3 sequence: CSLALEQYF. CDR3 nucleotides: TGCAGCTTGGCACTCGAGCAGTACTTC.

The chain uses TRBV24-1 and TRBJ1-1; D not certain. Trimming took off 9 bases at V and 1 base at J, with 8 bases between the two ends. Germline-derived CDR1 and CDR2 are KGHDR and SFDVKD. The CDR3 has 12 amino acids. The CDR3 DNA reads as TGTGCCACCCAAGGAAGGAACACTGAAGCTTTCTTT. Translated, it gives CATQGRNTEAFF.

As for this clonotype: The junction shows a germline mismatch at one end, possibly a read error. The rearrangement uses TRBV7-8 and TRBJ2-5, with 8 bases identical to TRBD2. The CDR3 is 15 residues long. Germline CDR1 SGHVS, CDR2 FQNEAQ. This CDR3 reads CASSLSGSGGETQYF. The CDR3, as DNA: TGCGCCAGCAGCCTAAGCGGGAGTGGAGGAGAGACCCAGTACTTC.

The chain joins TRBV24-1 to TRBJ1-5; TRBD1 agrees at 8 bases. With V trimmed by 4 bases and J by 2 bases, 9 bases remained unmatched. From germline, CDR1 is KGHDR and CDR2 SFDVKD. This CDR3 is 17 amino acids long. This chain's CDR3 is CATSDRTGYAGNQPQHF. CDR3 in DNA: TGTGCCACCAGTGACCGGACAGGGTACGCCGGCAATCAGCCCCAGCATTTT.

The J gene is TRBJ1-2, the V gene TRBV29-1, with D possibly being TRBD1 (5 bases). Germline values: CDR1 SQVTM, CDR2 ANQGSEA. V was pared by 6 bases and J by 6 bases, with 14 bases between. The CDR3 spans 12 residues. The DNA for the CDR3 is TGCAGCGTAGGCACAGGTCCGAATGGCTACACCTTC. Translating it yields CSVGTGPNGYTF. The whole variable domain, filled in from reference TRBV29-1 and TRBJ1-2, reads SAVISQKPSRDICQRGTSLTIQCQVDSQVTMMFWYRQQPGQSLTLIATANQGSEATYESGFVIDKFPISRPNLTFSTLTVSNMSPEDSSIYLCSVGTGPNGYTFGSGTRLTVV.

V gene TRBV7-8 combines with J gene TRBJ2-2; 8 nucleotides align to TRBD2. V gave up 6 bases and J gave up 5 bases; unmatched junction bases: 8. The CDR3 totals 15 residues. Germline assignment: CDR1 SGHVS and CDR2 FQNEAQ. Here the CDR3 reads CASSYGLASTGELFF. CDR3 nucleotides: TGTGCCAGCAGTTACGGACTAGCATCTACCGGGGAGCTGTTTTTT.

The sample holds many counts of this clonotype. J is TRBJ1-2 and V is TRBV14; D remains unclear. Germline-derived CDR1 and CDR2 are SGHDN and FVKESK. The CDR3 length is 14 residues. The V end lost 3 bases, the J end lost 5 bases, and 13 bases lay between the germline ends. The CDR3, as DNA: TGTGCCAGCAGCCATACGGGCCCACTATATGGCTACACCTTC. It encodes CASSHTGPLYGYTF.

A few counts support this clonotype. V is TRBV19 and J is TRBJ2-5; possibly TRBD2 for D (6 bases). The CDR3 covers 14 residues. Germline CDR1 LNHDA, CDR2 SQIVND (reference sequence). V gave up 6 bases and J gave up 1 base, with 12 bases separating them. CDR3 in DNA: TGTGCCAGTAGCCTTACTAGCTCCCAAGAGACCCAGTACTTC. Translated: CASSLTSSQETQYF.

The chain is built from TRBV25-1 and TRBJ1-2; D ambiguous. This CDR3 is 14 amino acids long. Per germline, CDR1 MGHDK and CDR2 SYGVNS. V was shortened by 5 bases and J by 8 bases, with 18 bases between the two germline ends. The CDR3 DNA is TGTGCCAGCAGTTACTCTCGGGAATCGCCCGGCTACACCTTC. Amino acid sequence: CASSYSRESPGYTF.

This clonotype was seen a few times. The chain uses TRBV6-4 and TRBJ1-1; D gene ambiguous. CDR1 MRHNA and CDR2 SNTAGT come from the germline V gene. This CDR3 contains 13 residues. V was trimmed by 9 bases and J by 0 bases, leaving 11 bases between them. In DNA, the CDR3 is TGTGCCAGTTCTCGGCACATGAACACTGAAGCTTTCTTT. Protein: CASSRHMNTEAFF.

This clonotype was counted at least ten times. J is TRBJ1-6 and V is TRBV9; possible D gene TRBD1, 5 bases. The CDR3 contains 15 residues. Trimming cost V 0 bases and J 8 bases, with 12 bases left between them. The germline V gene encodes CDR1 SGDLS and CDR2 YYNGEE. CDR3 sequence: CASSVEWGADSPLHF. The DNA for the CDR3 is TGTGCCAGCAGCGTAGAGTGGGGCGCGGATTCACCCCTCCACTTT. The full variable domain, with the rest looked up from reference TRBV9 and TRBJ1-6, is DSGVTQTPKHLITATGQRVTLRCSPRSGDLSVYWYQQSLDQGLQFLIQYYNGEERAKGNILERFSAQQFPDLHSELNLSSLELGDSALYFCASSVEWGADSPLHFGNGTRLTVT.

This clonotype was recorded at least ten times. This sequence joins TRBV25-1 and TRBJ2-7; D gene uncertain. CDR3 length: 12 residues. The germline gives CDR1 MGHDK, CDR2 SYGVNS. The ends were cut back, 5 bases at V and 4 bases at J, with 9 bases in the middle. The CDR3 loop is CASSLFPYEQYF. CDR3 DNA: TGTGCCAGCAGTCTATTCCCATACGAGCAGTACTTC.

This chain joins TRBV15 and TRBJ2-6, with D perhaps matching TRBD1 or TRBD2 (6 bases each). Germline V CDR1 and CDR2: LNHNV, YYDKDF (reference sequence). Between the trimmed V and J ends, which lost 3 bases and 3 bases, there was a span of 9 bases. CDR3 length equals 15 residues. The chain's CDR3 is CATSSGGLGANVLTF. DNA for the CDR3: TGTGCCACCAGCAGTGGGGGGCTTGGGGCCAACGTCCTGACTTTC.

The chain has TRBV14 and TRBJ2-7, with TRBD2 matching 10 bases. There are 16 residues in the CDR3. V trimming: 1 base; J trimming: 0 bases; junction bases outside the gene matches: 3. CDR1 and CDR2 from the germline V gene are SGHDN and FVKESK. The CDR3 DNA reads as TGTGCCAGCAGCCAAGGACTAGCGGGTAGCTCCTACGAGCAGTACTTC. This sequence encodes CASSQGLAGSSYEQYF.

The chain couples TRBV10-3 to TRBJ2-7; D is possibly TRBD2 (5 bases). CDR1 ENHRY and CDR2 SYGVKD come from the germline V gene. Trimming shortened V by 8 bases and J by 6 bases, and 20 bases separated the two germline ends. The CDR3 has 14 amino acids. The CDR3: CAIRPGERLLEQYF. The CDR3 nucleotides are TGTGCCATCCGGCCCGGGGAGAGGCTGCTCGAGCAGTACTTC.

The rearrangement joins TRBV29-1 to TRBJ1-1, with TRBD1 as a possible D gene (6 bases). V was cut by 4 bases and J by 0 bases, with 12 bases left in between. This CDR3 contains 14 residues. From germline, CDR1 is SQVTM and CDR2 ANQGSEA. The DNA for the CDR3 is TGCAGCGTTGGAGGGGGGGAGATGAACACTGAAGCTTTCTTT. Translation gives CSVGGGEMNTEAFF. Variable domain in full (rest from reference TRBV29-1 and TRBJ1-1): SAVISQKPSRDICQRGTSLTIQCQVDSQVTMMFWYRQQPGQSLTLIATANQGSEATYESGFVIDKFPISRPNLTFSTLTVSNMSPEDSSIYLCSVGGGEMNTEAFFGQGTRLTVV.

The chain employs TRBV5-1 and TRBJ2-7; no reliable D call. V lost 7 bases and J lost 5, with 16 bases in between. Germline lookup yields CDR1 SGHRS and CDR2 YFSETQ. The CDR3 length is 13 residues. The CDR3 protein is CASVAILSDEQYF. DNA of the CDR3: TGCGCCAGCGTAGCTATATTAAGCGACGAGCAGTACTTC. Full variable domain (outside the CDR3, taken from reference TRBV5-1 and TRBJ2-7): KAGVTQTPRYLIKTRGQQVTLSCSPISGHRSVSWYQQTPGQGLQFLFEYFSETQRNKGNFPGRFSGRQFSNSRSEMNVSTLELGDSALYLCASVAILSDEQYFGPGTRLTVT.

The chain has TRBV6-4 and TRBJ1-4; D not resolved. Trimming took off 2 bases at V and 5 bases at J, with 15 bases between the two ends. CDR3 length equals 16 residues. Germline lookup yields CDR1 MRHNA and CDR2 SNTAGT. CDR3 in DNA: TGTGCCAGCAGTGACGATGACCGGGGATGGAATGAAAAACTGTTTTTT. It codes for CASSDDDRGWNEKLFF.

V usage is TRBV7-2 and J usage is TRBJ1-4, with 10 bases that match TRBD1. The CDR3 spans 15 residues. V was pared by 2 bases and J by 7 bases, with 4 bases of the junction left unmatched. Germline V lookup: CDR1 SGHTA, CDR2 FQGNSA. The CDR3 coding sequence is TGTGCCAGCAGCTTAATGGGACAGGGGATTGAAAAACTGTTTTTT. This sequence encodes CASSLMGQGIEKLFF.

The chain combines TRBV4-2 with TRBJ1-1; no clear D gene. Germline loops: CDR1 LGHNA, CDR2 YNFKEQ. Trimming removed 0 bases from V and 0 bases from J, with 17 bases in between. The CDR3 consists of 18 residues. The CDR3 protein is CASSQDLVLESLNTEAFF. The CDR3 DNA reads as TGTGCCAGCAGCCAAGATCTAGTCTTGGAGTCGTTGAACACTGAAGCTTTCTTT.